This T cell receptor (beta chain) was sequenced for a study of cytomegalovirus exposure and HLA in healthy donors. Overall study findings and caveats: Specific recognition of CMV antigens was confirmed in vitro for a few chains (all CMV-associated). In an earlier analysis, productive rearrangement rates for most beta V segments clustered near 87% or 30%.

Trimming pared 0 bases from V and 2 bases from J, leaving 10 bases between. CDR1 SGHRS and CDR2 YFSETQ come from the germline V gene. The CDR3 covers 15 residues. A note on this clone: The target antigen is unknown.

The PCR used 60 Vbeta and 13 Jbeta primers. TCRdb's copy holds only in-frame clones and misses some; the assay was immunoSEQ multiplex PCR. The table records around 95,000 clones, 74% of them present only once. Donors in the study were healthy people who gave bone marrow. This receptor was taken from a male donor in good health and CMV-seronegative. The genes are TRBV5-1 and TRBJ2-3; weak D call: TRBD2 (6 bases). Material for sequencing was PBMCs. For the CDR3, the DNA is TGCGCCAGCAGCTTGGCCACGGGAGCCACAGATACGCAGTATTTT. It yields the protein CASSLATGATDTQYF.